What follows are 30 T cell receptor beta chains derived from one specimen sequenced in a study of CD4+ T cells in melanoma. Profiling relied on immunoSEQ multiplex PCR, and the TCRdb table lists in-frame clones only, not all of them. This sample has 4,500 to 5,000 clones, with about 65% found just once. Material: cells from a culture (not recorded whether cultured in vitro). These receptors all come from a human donor with melanoma.

The V call is TRBV7-3, the J call TRBJ2-5; TRBD2 aligns across 7 bases. V lost 1 base to trimming and J lost 5 bases; unmatched junction nucleotides: 4. The germline V gene encodes CDR1 SGHTA and CDR2 FQGTGA. CDR3 length: 14 residues. CDR3 residues: CASSLRQGGETQYF. In DNA form, the CDR3 reads TGTGCCAGCAGCTTAAGGCAGGGAGGGGAGACCCAGTACTTC. Looking up the rest from reference TRBV7-3 and TRBJ2-5 gives the full variable domain: GAGVSQTPSNKVTEKGKYVELRCDPISGHTALYWYRQSLGQGPEFLIYFQGTGAADDSGLPNDRFFAVRPEGSVSTLKIQRTERGDSAVYLCASSLRQGGETQYFGPGTRLLVL.

This chain links TRBV29-1 with TRBJ1-1, with a weak D call TRBD1 (6 bases). V was trimmed by 5 bases and J by 2 bases, leaving 27 bases between them. Per the germline V gene, CDR1 is SQVTM and CDR2 is ANQGSEA. The CDR3 is 18 residues long. The chain's CDR3 is CSVSGSPGRLGGNTEAFF. The CDR3 region has the DNA TGCAGCGTTTCGGGTTCCCCGGGACGTCTAGGGGGAAACACTGAAGCTTTCTTT.

The chain couples TRBV5-1 to TRBJ1-5; D not resolved. CDR1 and CDR2 (germline): SGHRS, YFSETQ. The V and J ends lost 0 bases and 7 bases respectively, with 14 bases between them. The CDR3 covers 15 residues. This CDR3 is CASSLDGMGIQPQHF. The DNA of the CDR3 is TGCGCCAGCAGCTTGGACGGGATGGGGATCCAGCCCCAGCATTTT.

This chain links TRBV5-1 with TRBJ1-1; D ambiguous. The CDR3 length is 13 residues. With 0 bases removed from V and 0 bases from J, the gap between germline ends came to 3 bases. Germline CDR1 and CDR2: SGHRS and YFSETQ. CDR3 nucleotide sequence: TGCGCCAGCAGCTTGGGGTTGAACACTGAAGCTTTCTTT. It encodes CASSLGLNTEAFF.

By share, this clone counts as medium-sized. The V and J genes are TRBV14 and TRBJ2-7; D uncertain. Per germline, CDR1 SGHDN and CDR2 FVKESK. The CDR3 has 13 residues. V was cut by 0 bases and J by 1 base, with 4 bases left in between. CDR3 in DNA: TGTGCCAGCAGCCAAGACAGTTCCTACGAGCAGTACTTC. As protein: CASSQDSSYEQYF.

The chain is built from TRBV7-9 and TRBJ2-1; 11 bases fit TRBD2. CDR1 SEHNR and CDR2 FQNEAQ come from the germline V gene (reference sequence). Germline trimming cut 3 bases from V and 9 bases from J; bases unmatched to any gene: 7. The CDR3 has 15 residues. CDR3 DNA sequence: TGTGCCAGCAGCTTCTTAGCGGGGGGGCACTTTGAGCAGTTCTTC. Its translation: CASSFLAGGHFEQFF.

The chain links TRBV18 to TRBJ2-3; 9 bases agree with TRBD1. Germline V lookup: CDR1 KGHSH, CDR2 LQKENI. Trimming removed 3 bases from V and 1 base from J; junction bases left unmatched: 5. This CDR3 comprises 16 residues. The CDR3 DNA follows: TGTGCCAGCTCACCTGAACAGGGGGCGGGCACAGATACGCAGTATTTT. Translating gives CASSPEQGAGTDTQYF.

The chain links TRBV9 to TRBJ2-5, with 9 bases lining up with TRBD2. After removal of 0 bases from V and 2 bases from J, the junction contained 5 bases not matched to a gene. The CDR3 length is 16 residues. CDR1 is SGDLS and CDR2 is YYNGEE in the germline V gene. The CDR3 coding sequence is TGTGCCAGCAGCGTAGGGGCGGGGGGGCATCAAGAGACCCAGTACTTC. Protein product: CASSVGAGGHQETQYF.

The chain has TRBV19 and TRBJ2-7; 8 positions agree with TRBD1. The CDR3 sequence is 13 residues long. Germline V gene data show CDR1 as LNHDA and CDR2 as SQIVND (reference sequence). Unmatched junction bases numbered 5, after V lost 9 bases and J lost 1 base. This CDR3 is CASNNRGSYEQYF. CDR3 bases: TGTGCCAGCAATAACAGGGGGTCCTACGAGCAGTACTTC.

This chain links TRBV5-5 with TRBJ2-5, with unresolved D. Germline V gene data show CDR1 as SGHKS and CDR2 as YYEKEE (reference sequence). The germline V and J ends were trimmed by 2 bases and 5 bases, with 7 bases remaining between them. The CDR3 runs to 12 residues. CDR3 nucleotide sequence: TGTGCCAGCAGCTTAAGCGTGGAGACCCAGTACTTC. Protein product: CASSLSVETQYF.

This chain uses TRBV28 with TRBJ2-7; 9 bases fit TRBD2. With 6 bases clipped from V and 2 bases from J, the junction kept 5 bases outside the gene matches. The CDR3 runs to 14 residues. Germline V gene data show CDR1 as MDHEN and CDR2 as SYDVKM. In DNA, the CDR3 is TGTGCCAGCAGCTCTGGACTAGCGCCCTACGAGCAGTACTTC. It encodes CASSSGLAPYEQYF.

This clone has a handful of counts. This rearrangement joins TRBV7-9 to TRBJ1-1; D is possibly TRBD1 (5 bases). The germline V gene has CDR1 SEHNR and CDR2 FQNEAQ (reference sequence). The V end lost 4 bases, the J end lost 5 bases, and 14 bases lay between the germline ends. This CDR3 has 14 residues. DNA of the CDR3: TGTGCCAGCAGCTCCATAGGTGGGGGTACTGAAGCTTTCTTT. It translates to CASSSIGGGTEAFF. Variable domain in full (rest from reference TRBV7-9 and TRBJ1-1): DTGVSQNPRHKITKRGQNVTFRCDPISEHNRLYWYRQTLGQGPEFLTYFQNEAQLEKSRLLSDRFSAERPKGSFSTLEIQRTEQGDSAMYLCASSSIGGGTEAFFGQGTRLTVV.

J is TRBJ2-2 and V is TRBV5-1, with 7 nucleotides matching TRBD1. Germline CDR1 is SGHRS and CDR2 is YFSETQ. V trimming: 4 bases; J trimming: 7 bases; junction bases outside the gene matches: 10. This CDR3 has 15 amino acids. This CDR3 is CASSHSDRAVGELFF. CDR3 sequence (DNA): TGCGCCAGCAGCCACTCCGACAGGGCGGTCGGGGAGCTGTTTTTT.

This clone was counted between two and nine times. V gene TRBV6-6 combines with J gene TRBJ1-2; 10 nucleotides align to TRBD1. With 0 bases clipped from V and 6 bases from J, the junction kept 4 bases outside the gene matches. The CDR3 spans 15 residues. From germline, CDR1 is MNHNY and CDR2 SVGAGI (reference sequence). The CDR3 DNA follows: TGTGCCAGCAGTTACTCCGGGACAGGGGTTGATGGCTACACCTTC. It specifies CASSYSGTGVDGYTF.

The chain recombines TRBV9 with TRBJ2-1, with a possible D match to TRBD1 (7 bases). The V end lost 7 bases, the J end lost 0 bases, and 14 bases lay between the germline ends. The CDR3 is 15 amino acids. The V gene's germline CDR1 is SGDLS and CDR2 YYNGEE. CDR3 nucleotide sequence: TGTGCCAGCTGCAGGGGGGACAGCTCCTACAATGAGCAGTTCTTC. This gives the protein CASCRGDSSYNEQFF.

Here the CDR3 reads CASMDRAGQPQHF. CDR3 sequence (DNA): TGCGCCAGCATGGACAGGGCGGGTCAGCCCCAGCATTTT. The chain is built from TRBV5-1 and TRBJ1-5; 8 nucleotides agree with TRBD1. Trimming at V came to 6 bases and at J to 6 bases, leaving 5 bases not matched to a gene. The CDR3 contains 13 residues. CDR1 is SGHRS, CDR2 YFSETQ, per germline. Supplemented by reference TRBV5-1 and TRBJ1-5, the full variable domain reads KAGVTQTPRYLIKTRGQQVTLSCSPISGHRSVSWYQQTPGQGLQFLFEYFSETQRNKGNFPGRFSGRQFSNSRSEMNVSTLELGDSALYLCASMDRAGQPQHFGDGTRLSIL.

The gene calls are TRBV18 and TRBJ1-1; D is uncertain. Germline V gene data show CDR1 as KGHSH and CDR2 as LQKENI. Trimming left V 2 bases short and J 0 bases short, with 16 bases between. The CDR3 covers 17 residues. This chain's CDR3 is CASSPNRLRMMNTEAFF. The DNA of the CDR3 is TGTGCCAGCTCACCAAATAGACTGCGGATGATGAACACTGAAGCTTTCTTT.

This sequence joins TRBV5-5 and TRBJ2-7; tentatively, D is TRBD1 or TRBD2 (6 bases each). The CDR3 is 15 amino acids. Germline CDR1 reads SGHKS; CDR2 reads YYEKEE (reference sequence). The germline V and J ends were trimmed by 0 bases and 5 bases, with 15 bases remaining between them. This chain's CDR3 is CASSLDSPGANEQYF. CDR3 in DNA: TGTGCCAGCAGCTTGGATTCTCCGGGGGCGAACGAGCAGTACTTC. Supplemented by reference TRBV5-5 and TRBJ2-7, the full variable domain reads DAGVTQSPTHLIKTRGQQVTLRCSPISGHKSVSWYQQVLGQGPQFIFQYYEKEERGRGNFPDRFSARQFPNYSSELNVNALLLGDSALYLCASSLDSPGANEQYFGPGTRLTVT.

The V gene is TRBV5-4, the J gene TRBJ1-2; the D is unclear. Germline CDR1 reads SGHNT; CDR2 reads YYREEE (reference sequence). The V end lost 6 bases, the J end lost 6 bases, and 21 bases lay between the germline ends. CDR3 size: 15 residues. CDR3 loop: CASINPDAVKHGYTF. CDR3 nucleotide sequence: TGTGCCAGCATCAACCCGGACGCCGTGAAGCATGGCTACACCTTC.

V is TRBV10-2 and J is TRBJ2-7; tentative D call: TRBD2 (6 bases). CDR3 length equals 18 residues. V lost 2 bases, J lost 0 bases, and 20 bases lay in between. Germline CDR1 WSHSY, CDR2 SAAADI. The CDR3 coding sequence is TGCGCCAGCAGTGAGCCGGTTTTCGAAGCGGGTAGCTCCTACGAGCAGTACTTC. The encoded protein is CASSEPVFEAGSSYEQYF.

This clone was recorded once. The chain employs TRBV5-1 and TRBJ2-5; TRBD1 matches 8 bases. Germline V CDR1 and CDR2: SGHRS, YFSETQ. Trimming at V came to 3 bases and at J to 3 bases, leaving 10 bases not matched to a gene. The CDR3 runs to 16 residues. CDR3 nucleotide sequence: TGCGCCAGCAGCTCACCCAGACAGGGGCGGGAAGAGACCCAGTACTTC. Protein sequence: CASSSPRQGREETQYF.

V and J are TRBV2 and TRBJ2-3, with D possibly TRBD1 on 5 matching bases. Per the germline V gene, CDR1 is SNHLY and CDR2 is FYNNEI. Trimming took 8 bases from V and 1 from J, leaving 13 bases between them. The CDR3 totals 14 residues. The DNA for the CDR3 is TGTGCCAGCGCTGGACAACCCGGCACAGATACGCAGTATTTT. Translated: CASAGQPGTDTQYF.

This clone is deemed large. The rearrangement joins TRBV7-2 to TRBJ1-1, with unresolved D. The V end lost 3 bases, the J end lost 1 base, and 6 bases lay between the germline ends. Germline-derived CDR1 and CDR2 are SGHTA and FQGNSA. The CDR3 extends over 13 amino acids. CDR3 bases: TGTGCCAGCAGCTTTACAACGAACACTGAAGCTTTCTTT. As protein: CASSFTTNTEAFF. The variable domain in full, completed from reference TRBV7-2 and TRBJ1-1, reads GAGVSQSPSNKVTEKGKDVELRCDPISGHTALYWYRQSLGQGLEFLIYFQGNSAPDKSGLPSDRFSAERTGGSVSTLTIQRTQQEDSAVYLCASSFTTNTEAFFGQGTRLTVV.

The V call is TRBV28, the J call TRBJ2-1; the match to TRBD2 covers 7 bases. Germline V gene data show CDR1 as MDHEN and CDR2 as SYDVKM. V lost 6 bases to trimming and J lost 0 bases; unmatched junction nucleotides: 5. The CDR3 is made up of 15 amino acids. This CDR3 reads CASSRSGYSYNEQFF. For the CDR3, the DNA is TGTGCCAGCAGCCGTAGCGGGTACTCCTACAATGAGCAGTTCTTC.

The chain combines TRBV6-2 or TRBV6-3 with TRBJ2-7; no definite D call. The CDR3 covers 13 residues. In germline, CDR1 is MNHEY, CDR2 SVGEGT. Trimming pared 4 bases from V and 4 bases from J, leaving 11 bases between. This CDR3 reads CASSLNSQYEQYF. CDR3 bases: TGTGCCAGCAGTTTAAACAGCCAATACGAGCAGTACTTC.

This clone showed up just a few times. The rearrangement uses TRBV18 and TRBJ1-1, with D possibly TRBD1 on 5 matching bases. This CDR3 region has 14 residues. V gave up 5 bases and J gave up 3 bases, with 13 bases separating them. From germline, CDR1 is KGHSH and CDR2 LQKENI. For the CDR3, the DNA is TGTGCCAGCTCAGAGGGGCCTGGTGACACTGAAGCTTTCTTT. Its translation is CASSEGPGDTEAFF.

The chain links TRBV2 to TRBJ1-2; D perhaps matches TRBD1 (6 bases). V lost 5 bases and J 0 bases, leaving 10 bases between the germline ends. This CDR3 region has 14 residues. The germline CDR1 and CDR2 sequences are SNHLY and FYNNEI. The CDR3 DNA reads TGTGCCAGCAGTCAACAGGGCGCTAACTATGGCTACACCTTC. Translation gives CASSQQGANYGYTF.

The chain employs TRBV24-1 and TRBJ2-7, with D unresolved. Germline assignment: CDR1 KGHDR and CDR2 SFDVKD. Between the trimmed V and J ends, which lost 3 bases and 6 bases, there was a span of 8 bases. The CDR3 runs to 12 residues. The CDR3 here is CATSDNSLEQYF. Here the CDR3 DNA reads TGTGCCACCAGTGATAACAGTCTCGAGCAGTACTTC.

The CDR3 spells CATSEPGTGDIAGELFF. The DNA of the CDR3 is TGTGCCACCAGTGAGCCCGGGACAGGGGACATCGCCGGGGAGCTGTTTTTT. The rearrangement joins TRBV24-1 to TRBJ2-2, with 10 bases lining up with TRBD1. The V gene end was trimmed by 4 bases and the J gene end by 6 bases; junction bases not matched to a gene: 10. The CDR3 is 17 residues long. The germline gives CDR1 KGHDR, CDR2 SFDVKD.

The chain uses TRBV6-5 and TRBJ1-2; 10 nucleotides agree with TRBD1. The J segment lost 5 bases and the V segment lost 6 bases, leaving 3 bases of the junction unmatched. This CDR3 has 13 amino acids. Germline-derived CDR1 and CDR2 are MNHEY and SVGAGI. The CDR3 DNA reads TGTGCCAGCAGGGGACAGGGGACTTATGGCTACACCTTC. It translates to CASRGQGTYGYTF.